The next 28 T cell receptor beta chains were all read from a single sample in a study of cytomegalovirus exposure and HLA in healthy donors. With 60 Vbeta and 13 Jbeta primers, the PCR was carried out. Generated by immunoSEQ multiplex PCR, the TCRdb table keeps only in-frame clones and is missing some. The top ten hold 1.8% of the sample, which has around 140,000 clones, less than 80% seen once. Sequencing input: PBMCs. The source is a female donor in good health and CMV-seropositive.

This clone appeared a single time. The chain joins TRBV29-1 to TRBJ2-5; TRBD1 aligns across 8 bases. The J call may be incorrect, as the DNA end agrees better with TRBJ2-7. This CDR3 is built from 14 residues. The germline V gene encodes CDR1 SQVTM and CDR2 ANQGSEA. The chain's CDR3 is CSVPGTGPTYEQYF. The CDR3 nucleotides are TGCAGCGTTCCCGGGACAGGCCCAACCTACGAGCAGTACTTC.

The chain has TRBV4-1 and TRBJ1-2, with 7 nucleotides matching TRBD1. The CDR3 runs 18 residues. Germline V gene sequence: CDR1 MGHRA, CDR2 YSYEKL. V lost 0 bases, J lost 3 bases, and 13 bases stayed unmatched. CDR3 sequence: CASSQDPTGMGSDYGYTF. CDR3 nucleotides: TGCGCCAGCAGCCAAGATCCGACAGGGATGGGTTCGGACTATGGCTACACCTTC.

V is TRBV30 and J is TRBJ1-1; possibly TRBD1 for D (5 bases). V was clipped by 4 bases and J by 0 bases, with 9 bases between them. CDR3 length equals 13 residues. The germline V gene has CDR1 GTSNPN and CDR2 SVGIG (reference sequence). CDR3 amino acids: CAWTRGMNTEAFF. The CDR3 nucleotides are TGTGCCTGGACCCGGGGGATGAACACTGAAGCTTTCTTT.

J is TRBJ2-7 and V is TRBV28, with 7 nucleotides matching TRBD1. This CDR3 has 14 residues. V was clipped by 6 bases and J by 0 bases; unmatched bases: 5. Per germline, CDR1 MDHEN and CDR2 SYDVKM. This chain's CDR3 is CASRLQGSSYEQYF. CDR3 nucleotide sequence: TGTGCCAGCAGGCTACAGGGGAGCTCCTACGAGCAGTACTTC.

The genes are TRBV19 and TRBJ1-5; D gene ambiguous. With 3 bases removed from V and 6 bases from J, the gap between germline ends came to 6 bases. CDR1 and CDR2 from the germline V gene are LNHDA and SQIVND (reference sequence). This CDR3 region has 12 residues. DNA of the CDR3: TGTGCCAGTAGTATTCTAAGTCAGCCCCAGCATTTT. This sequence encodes CASSILSQPQHF.

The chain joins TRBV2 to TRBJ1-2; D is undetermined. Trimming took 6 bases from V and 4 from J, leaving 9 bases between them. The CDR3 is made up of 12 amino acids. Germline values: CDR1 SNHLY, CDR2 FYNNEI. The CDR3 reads CASSGEGYGYTF. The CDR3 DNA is TGTGCCAGCAGCGGGGAAGGCTATGGCTACACCTTC. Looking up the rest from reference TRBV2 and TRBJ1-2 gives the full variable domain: EPEVTQTPSHQVTQMGQEVILRCVPISNHLYFYWYRQILGQKVEFLVSFYNNEISEKSEIFDDQFSVERPDGSNFTLKIRSTKLEDSAMYFCASSGEGYGYTFGSGTRLTVV.

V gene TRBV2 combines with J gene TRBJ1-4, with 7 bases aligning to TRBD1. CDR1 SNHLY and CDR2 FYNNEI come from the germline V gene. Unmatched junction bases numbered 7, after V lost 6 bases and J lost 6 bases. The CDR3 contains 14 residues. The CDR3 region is CASREKTGDEKLFF. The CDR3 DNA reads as TGTGCCAGCAGGGAAAAAACAGGGGATGAAAAACTGTTTTTT. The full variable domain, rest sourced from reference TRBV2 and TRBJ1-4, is EPEVTQTPSHQVTQMGQEVILRCVPISNHLYFYWYRQILGQKVEFLVSFYNNEISEKSEIFDDQFSVERPDGSNFTLKIRSTKLEDSAMYFCASREKTGDEKLFFGSGTQLSVL.

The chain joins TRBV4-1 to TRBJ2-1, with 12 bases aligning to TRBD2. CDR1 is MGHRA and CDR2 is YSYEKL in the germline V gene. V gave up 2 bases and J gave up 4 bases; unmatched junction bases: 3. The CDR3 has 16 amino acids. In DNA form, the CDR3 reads TGCGCCAGCAGCCAACCCGGACTAGCGGGATACAATGAGCAGTTCTTC. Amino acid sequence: CASSQPGLAGYNEQFF.

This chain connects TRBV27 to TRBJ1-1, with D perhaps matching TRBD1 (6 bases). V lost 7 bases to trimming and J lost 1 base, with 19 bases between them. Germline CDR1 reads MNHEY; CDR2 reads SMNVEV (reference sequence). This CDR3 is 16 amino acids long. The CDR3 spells CASKSFRGGANTEAFF. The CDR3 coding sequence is TGTGCCAGCAAATCTTTTCGGGGGGGGGCGAACACTGAAGCTTTCTTT.

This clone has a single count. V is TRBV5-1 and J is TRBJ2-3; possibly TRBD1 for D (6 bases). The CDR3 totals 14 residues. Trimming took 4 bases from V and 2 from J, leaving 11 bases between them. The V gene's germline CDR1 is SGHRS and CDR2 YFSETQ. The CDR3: CASSVRTVTDTQYF. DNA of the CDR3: TGCGCCAGCAGCGTACGGACAGTCACAGATACGCAGTATTTT.

The CDR3 coding sequence is TGTGCCAGCAGCCCCGGCGGGTGGGCAGCAGATACGCAGTATTTT. This translates into CASSPGGWAADTQYF. V usage is TRBV11-2 and J usage is TRBJ2-3, with a weak D call TRBD2 (5 bases). The V and J ends lost 5 bases and 4 bases respectively, with 16 bases between them. In germline, CDR1 is SGHAT, CDR2 FQNNGV. The CDR3 is 15 amino acids.

CDR3 sequence reads: CASSIGRDRRSTDTQYF. Written as DNA, the CDR3 is TGTGCCAGTAGTATAGGACGGGACAGGCGGTCCACAGATACGCAGTATTTT. J is TRBJ2-3 and V is TRBV19, with 8 bases lining up with TRBD1. V dropped 1 base and J dropped 2; count of bases not matched to a gene: 8. The CDR3 loop spans 17 amino acids. Germline CDR1 is LNHDA and CDR2 is SQIVND (reference sequence).

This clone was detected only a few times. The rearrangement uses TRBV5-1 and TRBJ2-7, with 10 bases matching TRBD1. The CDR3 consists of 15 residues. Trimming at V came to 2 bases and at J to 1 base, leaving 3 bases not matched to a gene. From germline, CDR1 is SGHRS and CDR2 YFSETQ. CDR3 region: CASSFGGQGSYEQYF. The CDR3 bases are TGCGCCAGCAGCTTTGGGGGACAGGGGTCCTACGAGCAGTACTTC.

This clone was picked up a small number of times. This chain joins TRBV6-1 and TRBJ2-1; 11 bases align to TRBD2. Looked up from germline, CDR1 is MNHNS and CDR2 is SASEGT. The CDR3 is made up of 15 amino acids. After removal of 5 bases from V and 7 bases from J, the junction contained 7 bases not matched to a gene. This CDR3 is CASSLTSGTSNEQFF. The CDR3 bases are TGTGCCAGCAGTTTGACTAGCGGGACCAGTAATGAGCAGTTCTTC.

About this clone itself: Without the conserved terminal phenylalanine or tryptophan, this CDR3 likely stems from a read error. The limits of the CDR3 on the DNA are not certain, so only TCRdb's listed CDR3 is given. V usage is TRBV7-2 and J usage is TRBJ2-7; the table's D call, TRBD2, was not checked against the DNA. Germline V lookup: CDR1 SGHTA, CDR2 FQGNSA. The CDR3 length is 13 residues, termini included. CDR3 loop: CASSLVAGGPLSP.

This chain's CDR3 is CASSHGTSGRNEQFF. The CDR3 region has the DNA TGCGCCAGCAGCCACGGGACTAGCGGGAGGAATGAGCAGTTCTTC. The rearrangement links TRBV4-1 to TRBJ2-1, with 15 bases fitting TRBD2. There are 15 residues in the CDR3. After removal of 3 bases from V and 7 bases from J, the junction contained 1 base not matched to a gene. Germline V gives CDR1 MGHRA, CDR2 YSYEKL.

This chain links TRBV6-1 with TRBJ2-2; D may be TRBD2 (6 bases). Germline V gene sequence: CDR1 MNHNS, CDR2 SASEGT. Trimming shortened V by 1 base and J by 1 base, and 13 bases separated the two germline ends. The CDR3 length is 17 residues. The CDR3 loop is CASSEGGGRRNTGELFF. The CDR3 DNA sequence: TGTGCCAGCAGTGAAGGGGGTGGGAGGAGGAACACCGGGGAGCTGTTTTTT.

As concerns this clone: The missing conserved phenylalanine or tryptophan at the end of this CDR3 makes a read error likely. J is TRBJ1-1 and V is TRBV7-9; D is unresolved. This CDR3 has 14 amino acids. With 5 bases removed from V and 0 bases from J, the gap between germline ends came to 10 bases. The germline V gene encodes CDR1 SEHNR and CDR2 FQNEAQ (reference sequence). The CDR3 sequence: CASSLQAVNTEAFL. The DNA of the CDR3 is TGTGCCAGCAGCCTTCAGGCTGTGAACACTGAAGCTTTCCTT.

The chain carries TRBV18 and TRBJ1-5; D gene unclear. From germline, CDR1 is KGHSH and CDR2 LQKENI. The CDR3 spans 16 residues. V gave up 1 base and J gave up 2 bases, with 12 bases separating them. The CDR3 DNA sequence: TGTGCCAGCTCACCACGTCGGGGTGTTGGCAATCAGCCCCAGCATTTT. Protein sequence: CASSPRRGVGNQPQHF.

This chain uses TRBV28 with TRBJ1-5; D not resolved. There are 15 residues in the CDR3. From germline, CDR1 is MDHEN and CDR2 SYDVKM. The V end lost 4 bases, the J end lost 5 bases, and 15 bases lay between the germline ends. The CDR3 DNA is TGTGCCAGCAGTTCCCACGGGAGAACCGATCAGCCCCAGCATTTT. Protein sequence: CASSSHGRTDQPQHF.

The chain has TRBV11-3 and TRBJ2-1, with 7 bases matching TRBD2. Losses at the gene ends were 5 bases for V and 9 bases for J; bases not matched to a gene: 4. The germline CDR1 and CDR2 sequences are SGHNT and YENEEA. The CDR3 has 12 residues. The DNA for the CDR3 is TGTGCCAGCAGCCCCGGGACTACTGAGCAGTTCTTC. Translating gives CASSPGTTEQFF.

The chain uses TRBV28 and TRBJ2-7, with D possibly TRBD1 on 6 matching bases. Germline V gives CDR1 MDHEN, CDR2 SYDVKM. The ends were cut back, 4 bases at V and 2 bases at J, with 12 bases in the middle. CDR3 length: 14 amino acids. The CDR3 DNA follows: TGTGCCAGCAGTTCGGACAGCCTCGCCTACGAGCAGTACTTC. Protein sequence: CASSSDSLAYEQYF. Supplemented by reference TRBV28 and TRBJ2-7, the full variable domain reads DVKVTQSSRYLVKRTGEKVFLECVQDMDHENMFWYRQDPGLGLRLIYFSYDVKMKEKGDIPEGYSVSREKKERFSLILESASTNQTSMYLCASSSDSLAYEQYFGPGTRLTVT.

The CDR3: CASGSGSSYEQYF. DNA of the CDR3: TGTGCTAGTGGTTCGGGATCGTCCTACGAGCAGTACTTC. The chain carries TRBV12-5 and TRBJ2-7; D is possibly TRBD2 (5 bases). Germline loops: CDR1 LGHNT, CDR2 FRNRAP. This CDR3 region has 13 residues. Trimming took off 4 bases at V and 1 base at J, with 8 bases between the two ends.

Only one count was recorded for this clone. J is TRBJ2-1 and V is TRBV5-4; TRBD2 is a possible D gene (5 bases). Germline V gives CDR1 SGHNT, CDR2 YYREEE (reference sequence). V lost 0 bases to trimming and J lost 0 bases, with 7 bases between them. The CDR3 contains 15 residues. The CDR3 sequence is CASSLDLASYNEQFF. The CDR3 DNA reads TGTGCCAGCAGCTTGGACCTAGCCTCCTACAATGAGCAGTTCTTC.

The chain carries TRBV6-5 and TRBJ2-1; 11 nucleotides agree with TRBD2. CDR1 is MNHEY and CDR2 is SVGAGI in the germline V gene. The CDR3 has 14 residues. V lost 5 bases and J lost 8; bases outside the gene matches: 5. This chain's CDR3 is CASSLAGGFDEQFF. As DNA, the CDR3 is TGTGCCAGCAGTCTAGCGGGGGGTTTCGATGAGCAGTTCTTC.

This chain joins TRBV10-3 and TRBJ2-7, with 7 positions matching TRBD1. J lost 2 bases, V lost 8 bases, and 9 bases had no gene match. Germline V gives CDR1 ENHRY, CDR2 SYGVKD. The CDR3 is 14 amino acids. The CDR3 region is CAILDGDRPYEQYF. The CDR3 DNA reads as TGTGCCATCCTCGACGGGGACAGACCCTACGAGCAGTACTTC.

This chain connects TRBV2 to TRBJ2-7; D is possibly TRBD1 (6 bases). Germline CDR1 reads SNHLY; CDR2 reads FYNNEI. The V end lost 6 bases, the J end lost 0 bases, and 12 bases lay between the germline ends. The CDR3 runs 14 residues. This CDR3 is CASRKGDISYEQYF. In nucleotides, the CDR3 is TGTGCCAGCAGGAAGGGGGACATCTCCTACGAGCAGTACTTC.

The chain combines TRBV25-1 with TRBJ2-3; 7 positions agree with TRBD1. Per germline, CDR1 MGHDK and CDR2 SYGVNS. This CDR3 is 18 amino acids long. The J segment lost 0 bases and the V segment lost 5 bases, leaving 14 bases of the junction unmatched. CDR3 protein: CASSMRDRDSTSTDTQYF. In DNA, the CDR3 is TGTGCCAGCAGTATGAGAGATAGGGACAGTACTAGCACAGATACGCAGTATTTT.